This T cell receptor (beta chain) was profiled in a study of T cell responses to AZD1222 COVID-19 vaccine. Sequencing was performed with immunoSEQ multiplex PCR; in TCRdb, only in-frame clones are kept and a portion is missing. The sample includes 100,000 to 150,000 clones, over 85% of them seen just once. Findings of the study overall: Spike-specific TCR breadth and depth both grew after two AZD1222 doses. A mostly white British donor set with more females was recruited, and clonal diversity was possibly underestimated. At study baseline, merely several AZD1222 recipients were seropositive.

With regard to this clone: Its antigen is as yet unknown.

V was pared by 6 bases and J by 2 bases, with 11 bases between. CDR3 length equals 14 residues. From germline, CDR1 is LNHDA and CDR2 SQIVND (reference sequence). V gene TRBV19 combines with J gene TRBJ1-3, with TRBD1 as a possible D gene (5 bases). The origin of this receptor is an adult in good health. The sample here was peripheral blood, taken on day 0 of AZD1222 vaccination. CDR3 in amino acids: CASSPGVTGNTIYF. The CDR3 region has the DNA TGTGCCAGTAGCCCGGGGGTGACTGGAAACACCATATATTTT.